The source of this TCR beta chain is a study of human T cells and chemical hapten exposure. Study at large: Among samples, TCR yields varied mainly because of small differences in pooled library volume.

Authors' data handling: Per-sample TCR counts ranged from 23,224 to 690,600, median 95,638. TCRdb independently ran MiXCR on the RACE reads; one entry per CDR3 protein. TCRdb, not the authors, supplied the V and J calls. The sample records fewer than 85,000 distinct CDR3 sequences, around 9.3% being singletons. The study, taken as a whole, reports: Counts of TCRs above 1 in 1000 frequency stayed unchanged with DPC sensitization.

In germline, CDR1 is LGHNA, CDR2 YSLEER. CDR3 length: 13 amino acids. V lost 2 bases to trimming and J lost 7 bases, with 11 bases between them. Comments on this clonotype: Its antigen is unknown.

Time point of the sample: healthy volunteer bleed at 6 weeks. Unfractionated whole blood was the source of the extracted total RNA. V is TRBV4-3 and J is TRBJ1-1; D is uncertain. The sample comprised whole blood. This clonotype originated in a female donor in good health. Some clones in this sample may be carry-over from other donors' samples. The CDR3 loop is CASSQRTGDEAFF. The CDR3 region has the DNA TGCGCCAGCAGCCAAAGGACGGGAGATGAAGCTTTCTTT.